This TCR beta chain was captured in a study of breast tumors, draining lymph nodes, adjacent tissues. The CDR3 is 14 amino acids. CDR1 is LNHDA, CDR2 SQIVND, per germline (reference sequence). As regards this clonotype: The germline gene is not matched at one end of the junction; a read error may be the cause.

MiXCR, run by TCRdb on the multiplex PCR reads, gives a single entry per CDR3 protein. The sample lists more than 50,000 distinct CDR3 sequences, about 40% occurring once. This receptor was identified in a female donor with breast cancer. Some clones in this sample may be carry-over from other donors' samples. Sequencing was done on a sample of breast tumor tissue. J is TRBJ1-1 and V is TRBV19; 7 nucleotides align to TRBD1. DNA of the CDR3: TGTGCCAGTAAGGACAGGTCGGGGAACGCTGAAGCTTTCTTT. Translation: CASKDRSGNAEAFF.